The 22 T cell receptor beta chains listed next were all sequenced from one sample in a study of CD8+ T cells in alopecia areata. Extraction and reverse transcription of RNA yielded cDNA as the sequencing template. Repertoires were generated with immunoSEQ multiplex PCR, while TCRdb's copy carries only in-frame clones and drops some. The repertoire consists of over 150,000 clones, with roughly 63% occurring once and the leading ten covering more than 1.5%. Sequencing was performed on CD4+ T cells sorted from blood, taken at week 0. The receptors shown here come from a human donor with alopecia areata.

This chain joins TRBV13 and TRBJ2-6; TRBD2 aligns across 9 bases. Per germline, CDR1 PRHDT and CDR2 FYEKMQ (reference sequence). The CDR3 loop spans 18 amino acids. Germline trimming cut 4 bases from V and 0 bases from J; bases unmatched to any gene: 7. The chain's CDR3 is CASSSPSGVLSGANVLTF. The DNA for the CDR3 is TGTGCCAGCAGCTCTCCTAGCGGGGTCCTCTCTGGGGCCAACGTCCTGACTTTC.

The V and J genes are TRBV9 and TRBJ1-6; 8 bases match TRBD1. This CDR3 region has 14 residues. In germline, CDR1 is SGDLS, CDR2 YYNGEE. The V and J ends lost 6 bases and 8 bases, in that order; junction bases with no gene match: 7. The CDR3 reads CASTPAGGDSPLHF. The CDR3 DNA is TGTGCCAGCACCCCGGCAGGGGGCGATTCACCCCTCCACTTT.

This chain joins TRBV6-6 and TRBJ2-5; D gene unclear. Germline V gene lookup returns CDR1 MNHNY and CDR2 SVGAGI (reference sequence). CDR3 length: 11 amino acids. V was cut by 7 bases and J by 3 bases, with 6 bases left in between. The CDR3 spells CASTSKETQYF. The CDR3 coding sequence is TGTGCCAGCACTTCAAAAGAGACCCAGTACTTC.

This clone showed up just a few times. This chain links TRBV29-1 with TRBJ1-1; 8 bases are a match to TRBD1. Looked up from germline, CDR1 is SQVTM and CDR2 is ANQGSEA. Trimming cost V 5 bases and J 2 bases; bases outside gene matches: 7. The CDR3 is 14 residues long. The CDR3 region has the DNA TGCAGCGTTTCCGCGGGACAGGCAAACACTGAAGCTTTCTTT. As protein: CSVSAGQANTEAFF.

The V gene is TRBV6-5, the J gene TRBJ2-7, with 10 bases identical to TRBD1. The trim removed 6 bases at V and 5 bases at J, leaving 10 bases unmatched. There are 15 residues in the CDR3. From germline, CDR1 is MNHEY and CDR2 SVGAGI. The CDR3 region is CASSLSGTGDHEQYF. CDR3 DNA: TGTGCCAGCAGCCTTAGCGGGACAGGGGACCACGAGCAGTACTTC.

This chain uses TRBV28 with TRBJ2-7; the D gene is possibly TRBD1 (7 bases). CDR3 length: 12 residues. The germline gives CDR1 MDHEN, CDR2 SYDVKM. Deletions cut 10 bases from V and 2 bases from J, with 12 bases between. CDR3 bases: TGTGCCACCAGGGGGGATCCCTACGAGCAGTACTTC. This gives the protein CATRGDPYEQYF. Full variable domain (remainder filled in from reference TRBV28 and TRBJ2-7): DVKVTQSSRYLVKRTGEKVFLECVQDMDHENMFWYRQDPGLGLRLIYFSYDVKMKEKGDIPEGYSVSREKKERFSLILESASTNQTSMYLCATRGDPYEQYFGPGTRLTVT.

The sample holds a few counts of this clone. CDR3 coding DNA: TGTGCCAGCAGCGTCTTACTAGCGGGGGGGGACGAGCAGTACTTC. It yields the protein CASSVLLAGGDEQYF. The chain combines TRBV11-2 with TRBJ2-7, with 13 positions matching TRBD2. The CDR3 runs to 15 residues. The germline V gene has CDR1 SGHAT and CDR2 FQNNGV. The ends lost 5 bases at V and 5 bases at J; junction bases unmatched: 6.

This clone occurred once. The chain is built from TRBV11-2 and TRBJ2-1; D assignment may be TRBD1 or TRBD2 (6 bases each). The CDR3 is made up of 18 amino acids. V lost 0 bases and J 5 bases, leaving 20 bases between the germline ends. Germline values: CDR1 SGHAT, CDR2 FQNNGV. For the CDR3, the DNA is TGTGCCAGCAGCTTAGATTTCTTTTCGGGGGCTCTCAACAATGAGCAGTTCTTC. It encodes CASSLDFFSGALNNEQFF.

The chain joins TRBV29-1 to TRBJ2-4, with 8 bases that match TRBD1. V lost 0 bases and J lost 0; bases outside the gene matches: 4. The V gene's germline CDR1 is SQVTM and CDR2 ANQGSEA. The CDR3 is 16 amino acids. In nucleotides, the CDR3 is TGCAGCGTTGAAGAGGCAGGGGGCTCAGCCAAAAACATTCAGTACTTC. As protein: CSVEEAGGSAKNIQYF.

The chain couples TRBV23-1 to TRBJ1-2; D might be TRBD1 (6 bases). TRBV23-1 is an ORF, with its function uncertain. V lost 4 bases to trimming and J lost 4 bases, with 7 bases between them. The CDR3 totals 12 residues. CDR3 protein: CASSRTVYGYTF. The DNA of the CDR3 is TGCGCCAGCAGTCGGACAGTCTATGGCTACACCTTC.

Regarding this clone: The sample contains more than one DNA sequence encoding this CDR3. The gene calls are TRBV30 and TRBJ2-7; weak D call: TRBD2 (5 bases). Trimming left V 5 bases short and J 0 bases short, with 8 bases between. The CDR3 covers 12 residues. Germline CDR1 is GTSNPN and CDR2 is SVGIG (reference sequence). CDR3 DNA: TGTGCCTGGCGACGGGACTCCTACGAGCAGTACTTC. It specifies CAWRRDSYEQYF.

The chain uses TRBV5-1 and TRBJ2-5; 10 positions match TRBD2. The CDR3 is 14 residues long. Germline values: CDR1 SGHRS, CDR2 YFSETQ. V dropped 4 bases and J dropped 2; count of bases not matched to a gene: 2. The CDR3 reads CASSASGRQETQYF. The CDR3 nucleotides read TGCGCCAGCAGCGCTAGCGGGAGACAAGAGACCCAGTACTTC.

V and J are TRBV4-3 and TRBJ1-2; tentatively, D is TRBD1 (5 bases). Deletions cut 1 base from V and 8 bases from J, with 23 bases between. Germline V gives CDR1 LGHNA, CDR2 YSLEER. The CDR3 extends over 17 amino acids. The chain's CDR3 is CASSQAGLSQGPGGYTF. In nucleotides, the CDR3 is TGCGCCAGCAGCCAAGCCGGGCTTTCTCAGGGACCTGGGGGCTACACCTTC.

The V gene is TRBV6-6, the J gene TRBJ2-7; 7 bases line up with TRBD1. Germline assignment: CDR1 MNHNY and CDR2 SVGAGI (reference sequence). Trimming at V came to 6 bases and at J to 0 bases, leaving 5 bases not matched to a gene. The CDR3 sequence is 14 residues long. The CDR3 region has the DNA TGTGCCAGCAGGATGGACAGGACCTCCTACGAGCAGTACTTC. Its protein product is CASRMDRTSYEQYF.

The sample holds a few counts of this clone. This chain links TRBV29-1 with TRBJ1-2, with D tentatively TRBD1 (5 bases). With 7 bases removed from V and 4 bases from J, the gap between germline ends came to 16 bases. Germline V gene sequence: CDR1 SQVTM, CDR2 ANQGSEA. The CDR3 extends over 13 amino acids. In DNA form, the CDR3 reads TGCAGCGCGAAAAAAAGGGGAGGCTATGGCTACACCTTC. Translation: CSAKKRGGYGYTF.

This clone occurred a few times. The chain couples TRBV29-1 to TRBJ2-7; unclear D gene. CDR3 size: 12 residues. The V end lost 1 base, the J end lost 2 bases, and 6 bases lay between the germline ends. Germline CDR1 reads SQVTM; CDR2 reads ANQGSEA. CDR3 protein: CSVEGTAYEQYF. CDR3 nucleotides: TGCAGCGTTGAAGGGACCGCCTACGAGCAGTACTTC.

The V gene is TRBV5-1, the J gene TRBJ2-2, with D maybe TRBD2 (5 bases). Germline CDR1 SGHRS, CDR2 YFSETQ. Trimming shortened V by 0 bases and J by 0 bases, and 6 bases separated the two germline ends. This CDR3 spans 15 amino acids. The CDR3 is CASSLAGTNTGELFF. The CDR3 nucleotides are TGCGCCAGCAGCTTGGCCGGGACGAACACCGGGGAGCTGTTTTTT.

The chain joins TRBV7-2 to TRBJ2-7; D not certain. The CDR3 sequence is 14 residues long. Germline V CDR1 and CDR2: SGHTA, FQGNSA. The V end was cut by 4 bases, the J end by 3 bases, with 13 bases between. The CDR3 bases are TGTGCCAGCAGCTCCGGGTTCGAATTCTACGAGCAGTACTTC. Its translation: CASSSGFEFYEQYF. The full variable domain, with the rest looked up from reference TRBV7-2 and TRBJ2-7, is GAGVSQSPSNKVTEKGKDVELRCDPISGHTALYWYRQSLGQGLEFLIYFQGNSAPDKSGLPSDRFSAERTGGSVSTLTIQRTQQEDSAVYLCASSSGFEFYEQYFGPGTRLTVT.

J is TRBJ2-1 and V is TRBV29-1, with 9 bases lining up with TRBD1. This CDR3 spans 14 amino acids. From germline, CDR1 is SQVTM and CDR2 ANQGSEA. V lost 7 bases and J lost 4; bases outside the gene matches: 8. As DNA, the CDR3 is TGCAGCGCAGAACCGGGACAGGGTTACAATGAGCAGTTCTTC. This translates into CSAEPGQGYNEQFF.

This clone was observed many times. The same CDR3 can be traced to other DNA sequences in this sample. This chain links TRBV29-1 with TRBJ1-5; TRBD1 matches at 7 bases. V lost 6 bases and J lost 2; bases outside the gene matches: 1. This CDR3 has 12 amino acids. CDR1 and CDR2 from the germline V gene are SQVTM and ANQGSEA. The CDR3, as DNA: TGCAGCGTCGGACAGGGCAATCAGCCCCAGCATTTT. Residues: CSVGQGNQPQHF.

The CDR3: CASSGTATDTQYF. The CDR3 DNA reads as TGTGCCAGCAGCGGGACCGCCACAGATACGCAGTATTTT. The rearrangement links TRBV11-1 to TRBJ2-3; either TRBD1 or TRBD2 may supply D (5 bases each). The CDR3 consists of 13 residues. V shed 5 bases and J shed 2 bases, with 8 bases lying between them. CDR1 is SGHAT, CDR2 FQDESV, per germline (reference sequence).

V gene TRBV7-2 combines with J gene TRBJ2-7, with 8 nucleotides matching TRBD2. The CDR3 totals 13 residues. V shed 4 bases and J 3 bases; nucleotides not matched to a gene: 2. Per germline, CDR1 SGHTA and CDR2 FQGNSA. The CDR3 region has the DNA TGTGCCAGCAGCTCGGGACTAGTCTACGAGCAGTACTTC. It encodes CASSSGLVYEQYF.